Described below is a single TCR beta chain sequence and its context. Antigen unknown. The data belong to a study of long-term antiretroviral therapy in people with HIV. Study-wide background: Collection dates of the earliest samples fall about a decade before the 2015 immediate-ART recommendation.

CDR1 MDHEN and CDR2 SYDVKM come from the germline V gene. Trimming shortened V by 6 bases and J by 3 bases, and 23 bases separated the two germline ends. The CDR3 has 18 amino acids. Survey-level resolution applied to immunoSEQ assay v3.0. Using immunoSEQ multiplex PCR, the repertoire was profiled, and TCRdb retains in-frame clones only, with some absent. The table shows about 18,000 clones, with 90% to 95% occurring only once. General study findings and limits: Data on ART adherence, viral resistance or therapy changes were unavailable. Spans of CDR3 length were tighter for HIV repertoires than for controls.

The receptor was derived from a man aged 25-45 years with HIV. The chain is built from TRBV28 and TRBJ1-4; no reliable D call. Specimen: unsorted PBMCs, collected around 10 years after starting antiretroviral therapy. The CDR3 is CASSPLREVQASNEKLFF. DNA of the CDR3: TGTGCCAGCAGCCCCCTGAGAGAGGTCCAGGCCTCTAATGAAAAACTGTTTTTT.